These 5 T cell receptor beta chains originate from one sample sequenced in a study of T-cell reconstitution after alpha-beta-depleted transplantation in children. Unique molecular identifiers were incorporated into the prepared TCRbeta library. TCRdb redid the calling of the PCR reads with MiXCR, one entry per CDR3 protein. This repertoire shows 150,000 to 200,000 distinct CDR3 sequences, around 10% found once; its top ten account for around 14%. The sample consisted of PBMCs, taken before TCRalphabeta/CD19-depleted stem cell transplant. These receptors were collected from a boy aged 2 to 9 with acute myeloid leukemia, due to receive a stem cell transplant.

This clonotype showed up many times. This chain links TRBV5-1 with TRBJ2-1, with TRBD1 matching over 7 bases. The V and J ends lost 4 bases and 9 bases, in that order; junction bases with no gene match: 13. This CDR3 has 15 amino acids. Germline-derived CDR1 and CDR2 are SGHRS and YFSETQ. This chain's CDR3 is CASSLSGTAYGEQFF. The CDR3 nucleotides read TGCGCCAGCAGCCTCTCCGGGACAGCCTACGGTGAGCAGTTCTTC.

The chain recombines TRBV4-1 with TRBJ2-2; no firm D call. CDR1 and CDR2 (germline): MGHRA, YSYEKL. Trimming left V 8 bases short and J 2 bases short, with 12 bases between. The CDR3 runs 14 residues. CDR3 coding DNA: TGCGCCAGCGTACCTATGGCCAACACCGGGGAGCTGTTTTTT. Protein: CASVPMANTGELFF.

This clonotype appeared many times. This chain joins TRBV7-9 and TRBJ2-2, with D unclear. Germline values: CDR1 SEHNR, CDR2 FQNEAQ (reference sequence). The CDR3 loop spans 14 amino acids. Between the trimmed V and J ends, which lost 1 base and 7 bases, there was a span of 10 bases. The DNA for the CDR3 is TGTGCCAGCAGCTTAGTTGCAGTCTACGGGGAGCTGTTTTTT. Translating gives CASSLVAVYGELFF. The variable domain in full, completed from reference TRBV7-9 and TRBJ2-2, reads DTGVSQNPRHKITKRGQNVTFRCDPISEHNRLYWYRQTLGQGPEFLTYFQNEAQLEKSRLLSDRFSAERPKGSFSTLEIQRTEQGDSAMYLCASSLVAVYGELFFGEGSRLTVL.

This clonotype was seen many times. The CDR3 region is CASSFGGRYNEQFF. The CDR3 DNA sequence: TGCGCCAGCAGCTTCGGGGGAAGGTACAATGAGCAGTTCTTC. The chain links TRBV5-1 to TRBJ2-1, with a tentative D call TRBD2 (6 bases). In germline, CDR1 is SGHRS, CDR2 YFSETQ. The CDR3 has 14 residues. Trimming took 2 bases from V and 4 from J, leaving 10 bases between them.

This clonotype was observed many times. This CDR3 reads CATSRGQGANEQFF. The CDR3 DNA is TGTGCCACCAGCAGAGGACAGGGGGCGAATGAGCAGTTCTTC. The chain joins TRBV15 to TRBJ2-1, with 10 nucleotides matching TRBD1. The CDR3 is made up of 14 amino acids. The germline CDR1 and CDR2 sequences are LNHNV and YYDKDF (reference sequence). J lost 7 bases, V lost 1 base, and 1 base had no gene match.